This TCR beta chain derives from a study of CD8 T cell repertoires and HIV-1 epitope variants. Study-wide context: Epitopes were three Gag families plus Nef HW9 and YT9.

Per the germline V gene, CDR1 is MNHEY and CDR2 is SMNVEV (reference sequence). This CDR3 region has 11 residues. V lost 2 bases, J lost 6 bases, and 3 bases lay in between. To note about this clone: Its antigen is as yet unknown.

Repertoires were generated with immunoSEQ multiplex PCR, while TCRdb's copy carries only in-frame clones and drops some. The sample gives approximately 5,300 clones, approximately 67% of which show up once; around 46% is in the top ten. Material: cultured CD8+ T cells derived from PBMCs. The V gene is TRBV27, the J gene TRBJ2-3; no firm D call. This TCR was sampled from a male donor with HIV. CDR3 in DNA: TGTGCCAGCAGTTTAGGTGATACGCAGTATTTT. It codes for CASSLGDTQYF.